This T cell receptor (beta chain) derives from a study of cytomegalovirus exposure and HLA in healthy donors. Overall study results and limits: A later analysis showed HLA-associated TCR beta chains outstripping equally common others in clonal expansion. Immune exposure information available was restricted to CMV serostatus. The productive fraction for most TCR beta V segments was about 87% or about 30% in an earlier analysis.

For this clone: Its specificity is unknown.

Use of 60 Vbeta and 13 Jbeta primers characterized the PCR. Generated by immunoSEQ multiplex PCR, the TCRdb table keeps only in-frame clones and is missing some. The sample totals some 120,000 clones. This clonotype originated in a man aged 18 to 35 in good health and CMV-seronegative. The sequenced sample was PBMCs.

For the CDR3, the DNA is TGTGCCAGCAGCTCTAGCGGGAGGGTAAATGAGCAGTTCTTC. Translating it yields CASSSSGRVNEQFF. The chain recombines TRBV5-4 with TRBJ2-1; 12 bases agree with TRBD2. Germline V gene sequence: CDR1 SGHNT, CDR2 YYREEE (reference sequence). V lost 3 bases, J lost 7 bases, and 2 bases stayed unmatched. This CDR3 has 14 amino acids. The variable domain in full, completed from reference TRBV5-4 and TRBJ2-1, reads ETGVTQSPTHLIKTRGQQVTLRCSSQSGHNTVSWYQQALGQGPQFIFQYYREEENGRGNFPPRFSGLQFPNYSSELNVNALELDDSALYLCASSSSGRVNEQFFGPGTRLTVL.